This T cell receptor beta chain was identified during a study of T and B cells in COVID-19 patients (dated by TCRdb to 2019 to 2021). A note on the overall study: Using TRB and IGH repertoire sequencing of peripheral blood, the study characterized adaptive immunity in COVID-19 patients who had active infection or had recovered. A recovered cohort comprised some 18 patients contributing about 22 samples, mostly after mild to moderate COVID-19 managed as outpatients. A median age of roughly 35 years was recorded in the recovered cohort versus roughly 72 years in the active-infection cohort. Critical illness requiring mechanical ventilation or ECMO was present in three fifths of the roughly 20 patients in the active-infection cohort. In the active-infection cohort, about 90% of the 20 patients had comorbidities linked to unfavorable COVID-19 outcome. The TCR and BCR sequence repository comprised roughly 40 patients and 69 time points, with over 7 million TCR sequences analysed. A couple of patients belonged to both the recovered and active cohorts because samples were available from active disease and after recovery. Repertoire analyses used an age-matched reference group of a few dozen healthy donors who were negative for COVID-19 antibodies as the comparison. As many as 9 follow-up blood samples were taken per patient, and some of the samples covered different disease stages within the same individual. The paper's findings and limits, for the study overall: In patients with COVID-19, the usage of TRBV/TRBJ genes was reported to be strongly skewed. Few blood samples were available from mildly ill patients while symptoms were present, and early samples from severe cases were likewise scarce. The cohort was considered too small for HLA contributions to COVID-19 susceptibility or severity to be assessed. A total of 2,000 to 3,000 exclusive TCR clusters, including approximately 30 low-pGen clusters, were found in the recovered cohort. It was stated that prospective validation of the reported TCR clusters was required before the clusters could be put to clinical use. TRB repertoires were found to be highly clonal in active COVID-19, whereas diversity and richness at recovery were found to rise above healthy donor levels. Specific T cell subsets (CD4+/Treg/CD8+) and sorted SARS-CoV-2-responsive or tetramer+ T cells had not yet been sequenced, with those experiments still ongoing.

Genomic DNA extracted from blood, in amounts of about 220-500 ng, served as the starting material for amplifying TRB repertoires. This clonotype was found a few times. What antigen it recognizes has not been identified. Base qualities are not recorded, but no much larger clone differs from it by a single base. The sequencer was an Illumina MiSeq. Multiplex PCR with BIOMED2 TRB-A/B primer pools was used to amplify the TRB rearrangements. Illumina-compatible adapters and 7-nucleotide sample barcodes were added to the amplicons in two consecutive PCRs. Phusion HS II polymerase was used for all library PCRs. The amplicons were purified from gel with the NucleoSpin Gel and PCR Clean-up kit, measured on Qubit, and then pooled at about 4 nM. Before Illumina next-generation sequencing, the quality of the amplicon pool was assessed on an Agilent 2100 Bioanalyzer. Under the source paper's analysis protocol: Annotation of TRB rearrangements was performed with MiXCR 3.0.8 using the default MiXCR reference library. Non-productive reads and sequences with fewer than 2 reads were excluded, and each unique CDR3 nucleotide sequence counted as one clone. Clonality, diversity, richness and V-J gene usage were calculated in R 3.5.1. GLIPH2 was used for TCR clustering by CDR3 similarity, and generation probabilities were calculated by OLGA. Only GLIPH2 clusters with at least four unique TCR clonotypes present in at least three individuals were retained. In-frame beta chains were kept once TCRdb had trimmed the public reads at Q25 with fastp and called clones with MiXCR. Entries that share a CDR3 protein sequence are merged under the most common genes and DNA. The authors' filters were not applied to this entry. The table for this sample lists 700 or so distinct CDR3 sequences; 30% to 35% of them were counted only once. About two fifths of the sample rests with the top ten.

The V end loses 4 bases and the J end loses 3 bases, and a stretch of 13 bases separates them. CDR1 and CDR2 were assigned from the germline V gene as MGHRA and YSYEKL. From its cysteine to its phenylalanine, the CDR3 spans 15 amino acids. Solely the CDR3 DNA is kept, with 45 bases framed from the first base. The sequence joins TRBV4-1 to TRBJ2-1, with no reliable assignment of the D segment. The TCR originated in a human donor with active COVID-19. The donor label of this sample is uncertain. Sequenced material: blood. The CDR3 protein: CASSLDSTYYNEQFF. The bases read TGCGCCAGCAGCCTTGATTCAACTTACTACAATGAGCAGTTCTTC.